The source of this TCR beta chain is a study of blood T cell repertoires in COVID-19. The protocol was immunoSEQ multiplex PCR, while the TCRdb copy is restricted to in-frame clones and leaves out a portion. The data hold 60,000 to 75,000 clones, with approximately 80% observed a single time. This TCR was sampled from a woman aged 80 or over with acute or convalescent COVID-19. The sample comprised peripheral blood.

CDR3 residues: CASSPAQGGPNTEAFF. The CDR3, as DNA: TGTGCCAGCAGCCCTGCCCAGGGCGGACCGAACACTGAAGCTTTCTTT. This chain joins TRBV9 and TRBJ1-1, with D possibly being TRBD1 (5 bases). The CDR3 is made up of 16 amino acids. From germline, CDR1 is SGDLS and CDR2 YYNGEE. Trimming left V 4 bases short and J 1 base short, with 17 bases between.